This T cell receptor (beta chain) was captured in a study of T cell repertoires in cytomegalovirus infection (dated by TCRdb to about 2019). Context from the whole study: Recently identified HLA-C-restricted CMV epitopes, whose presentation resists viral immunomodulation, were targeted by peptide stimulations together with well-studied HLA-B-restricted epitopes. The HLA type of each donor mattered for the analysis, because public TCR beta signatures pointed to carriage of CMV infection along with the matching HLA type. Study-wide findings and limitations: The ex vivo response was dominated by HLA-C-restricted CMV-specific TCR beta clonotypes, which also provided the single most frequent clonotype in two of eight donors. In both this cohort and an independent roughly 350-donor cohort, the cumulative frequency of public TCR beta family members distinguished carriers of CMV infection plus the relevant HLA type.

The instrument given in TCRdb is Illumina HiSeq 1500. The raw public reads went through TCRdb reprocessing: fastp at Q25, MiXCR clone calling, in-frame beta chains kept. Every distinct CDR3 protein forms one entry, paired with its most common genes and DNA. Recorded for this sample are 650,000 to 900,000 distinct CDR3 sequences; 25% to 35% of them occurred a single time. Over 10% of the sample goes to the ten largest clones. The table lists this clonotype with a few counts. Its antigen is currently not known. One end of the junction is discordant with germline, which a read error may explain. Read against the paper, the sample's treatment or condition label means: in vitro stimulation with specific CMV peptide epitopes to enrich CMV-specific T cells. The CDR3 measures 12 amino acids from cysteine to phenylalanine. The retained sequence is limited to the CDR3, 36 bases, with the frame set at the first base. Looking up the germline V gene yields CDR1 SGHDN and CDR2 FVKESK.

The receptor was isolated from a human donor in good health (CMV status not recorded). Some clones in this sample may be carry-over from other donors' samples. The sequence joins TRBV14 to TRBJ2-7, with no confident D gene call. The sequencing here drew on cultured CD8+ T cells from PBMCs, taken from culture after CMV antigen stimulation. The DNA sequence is TGTGCCAGCAGCCAAGATCCGGACGATCAGTACTTC. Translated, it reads CASSQDPDDQYF.